This T cell receptor (beta chain) derives from a study of shared clonotypes between healthy human individuals. Study outcomes and limitations: Deeper or shallower sequencing was expected to change how clonotypes are shared among donors.

Per the original methods: ImmunoSEQ output held junction-only sequences without quality scores, so filtering differed. Profiled with immunoSEQ multiplex PCR; TCRdb holds only in-frame clones, not every one. V, J and clone size are those of that table, while D and trimming were read from the DNA. The sample consists of some 96,000 clones, about half of them appearing once. This clone was detected only a few times. The antigen remains undetermined. The CDR3 loop spans 16 amino acids. V lost 5 bases to trimming and J lost 3 bases; unmatched junction nucleotides: 8. Germline V CDR1 and CDR2: LGHNT, FRNRAP.

Material for sequencing was PBMCs. The clonotype originates from a woman in her forties in good health. Some clones in this sample may be carry-over from other donors' samples. The chain joins TRBV12-5 to TRBJ2-5; 11 bases align to TRBD1. This CDR3 reads CASGLGTGGNEETQYF. Written as DNA, the CDR3 is TGTGCTAGTGGTCTAGGGACAGGGGGGAATGAAGAGACCCAGTACTTC.